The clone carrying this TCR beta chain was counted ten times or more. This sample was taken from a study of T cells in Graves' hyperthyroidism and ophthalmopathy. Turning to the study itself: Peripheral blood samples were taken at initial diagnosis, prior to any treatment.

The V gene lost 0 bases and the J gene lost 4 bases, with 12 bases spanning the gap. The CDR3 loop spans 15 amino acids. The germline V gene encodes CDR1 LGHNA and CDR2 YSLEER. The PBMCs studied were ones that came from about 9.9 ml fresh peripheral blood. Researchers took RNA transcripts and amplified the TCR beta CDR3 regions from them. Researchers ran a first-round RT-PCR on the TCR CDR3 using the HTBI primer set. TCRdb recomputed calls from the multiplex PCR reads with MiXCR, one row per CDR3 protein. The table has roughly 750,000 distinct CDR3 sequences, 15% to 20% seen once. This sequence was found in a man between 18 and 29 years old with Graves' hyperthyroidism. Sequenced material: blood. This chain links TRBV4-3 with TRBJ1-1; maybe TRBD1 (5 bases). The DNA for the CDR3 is TGCGCCAGCAGCCAAGATCCAGGGATGAGCACTGAAGCTTTCTTT. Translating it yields CASSQDPGMSTEAFF.